The present entry profiles one TCR beta chain with its context. As yet, its antigen is unknown. Only in-frame clones appear in the TCRdb table, and some are missing; sequencing was by immunoSEQ multiplex PCR. Altogether under 40,000 clones are present, around 95% being singletons, with the ten largest covering 2.5% to 3%. This sample is drawn from a study of circulating and synovial CD4+ cells in juvenile arthritis. Samples derive from patients with active juvenile idiopathic arthritis. Overall study findings and caveats: Circulating pathogenic-like lymphocytes shared a substantially higher fraction of CDR3 sequences with synovium than bulk blood.

CDR1 and CDR2 from the germline V gene are SQVTM and ANQGSEA. With V trimmed by 3 bases and J by 9 bases, 8 bases remained unmatched. CDR3 size: 14 residues. The V and J genes are TRBV29-1 and TRBJ2-1, with 10 bases that match TRBD2. Sequencing input: CD4+ T cells from blood. The source of this sequence is a human donor with juvenile idiopathic arthritis. This chain's CDR3 is CSVDRSSGRGEQFF. CDR3 in DNA: TGCAGCGTTGATCGGTCTAGCGGGAGAGGTGAGCAGTTCTTC.